This TCR beta chain was observed in a study of spatial heterogeneity in lung cancer. In TCRdb, the 5' RACE reads were re-called with MiXCR into one record per CDR3 protein. This sample has more than 15,000 distinct CDR3 sequences, with approximately 9.1% found just once. Many counts were recorded for this clonotype. Time point noted: blood at routine non-recurrence follow-up after resection. Germline V gives CDR1 KGHSH, CDR2 LQKENI. The CDR3 has 13 residues. Trimming left V 5 bases short and J 2 bases short, with 9 bases between. The TCR originated in a female donor with early-stage non-small cell lung cancer. V gene TRBV18 combines with J gene TRBJ2-5; D gene uncertain. The material was PBMCs, obtained at follow-up. The CDR3 nucleotides read TGTGCCAGCTCAGAACGGAAACAAGAGACCCAGTACTTC. It yields the protein CASSERKQETQYF.